The T cell receptor (beta chain) described here comes from a study of CD8 T cells in ankylosing spondylitis. Study-level findings and limits: Ankylosing spondylitis blood seemed to carry a telltale TCR beta motif made of about 8 highly homologous variants. Within peripheral blood, clones linked to disease were CD8+ and relatively rare.

Using quantitative 5'-RACE with molecular barcodes, the authors made TCR beta libraries. TCRdb re-derived calls from the 5' RACE reads in MiXCR, one entry per CDR3 protein. The sample lists about 120,000 distinct CDR3 sequences, around 15% occurring once. CDR3 length: 19 residues. CDR1 and CDR2 (germline): SNHLY, FYNNEI. The J segment lost 2 bases and the V segment lost 8 bases, leaving 13 bases of the junction unmatched. Note on this clonotype: Its antigen is undetermined.

The clonotype was recovered from a female donor with ankylosing spondylitis or in good health (not recorded which). The chain links TRBV2 to TRBJ2-3; 16 bases agree with TRBD2. The specimen sequenced was blood, either unsorted or a sorted T cell fraction (not recorded which). This CDR3 is CASCFFSGLAGGFTDTQYF. The DNA of the CDR3 is TGTGCCAGCTGTTTTTTCTCGGGACTAGCGGGGGGGTTCACAGATACGCAGTATTTT.